This TCR beta chain was identified in a study of T cell responses to AZD1222 COVID-19 vaccine (dated by TCRdb to 2020 to 2023). Describing the broader study: A total of just over 230 trial participants underwent TCR sequencing, of whom some 210 received two doses of AZD1222 and approximately 25 received two doses of the MenACWY control vaccine. Trial participants were enrolled by age into subgroups of 18-55, 56-69 and 70-plus years, and around 140, 26 and 57 TCR-sequenced participants, respectively, were included in these subgroups.

The CDR3 regions of human TCRbeta chains were subjected to immunosequencing. The original pipeline was this. Repertoire TCRs were matched against a reference library of SARS-CoV-2-specific TCRs generated with the MIRA antigen-specificity platform. Breadth meant the fraction of unique TCRs that were SARS-CoV-2-associated, whereas depth meant the fraction of total T cells that were SARS-CoV-2-associated. Using the MIRA data, each spike-specific TCR was mapped to the spike region that the TCR reacts to and placed in a CD4 or CD8 class. Log10-transformed breadth and depth values were compared by one-way ANOVA with Sidak's multiple comparisons tests. Drawn from immuneACCESS, this table holds only the in-frame rearrangements with V and J called that TCRdb kept. Clones are partly lost; checked studies trace under half to an unresolved V gene and leave the rest unexplained. V, J and clone size are those of that table, while D and trimming were read from the DNA. The sample data list fewer than 200,000 clones, and about 83% of these were observed just once. 0.85% to 1.1% of the sample rests with the top ten.

This specimen's time point label, interpreted: about 28 days (+/-7) after the second vaccine dose. AZD1222 recipients given second doses at about 4 weeks or at about 12 weeks were pooled, since spike-specific TCR depth and breadth were not found to differ between the two schedules. Vaccinee samples were obtained from the UK trials COV001 and COV002, which included a single-blind randomized controlled phase 2/3 trial of AZD1222 (ChAdOx1 nCoV-19) in healthy adults. For TCRbeta chain sequencing, PBMC samples were collected from trial participants at day 0 and at day 28 after the second dose. CDR1 is given as LNHDA and CDR2 as SQIVND, both from the germline V gene (reference sequence). The CDR3 covers 15 residues, taking in both the cysteine and the phenylalanine. Left in the record is the CDR3 DNA by itself, 45 bases read in frame from the first base. The germline V and J ends show losses of 3 bases and 4 bases respectively, and no gene match explains 5 bases of the junction.

Worth noting for this clone: Its binding antigen is unknown. The sample holds no much larger clone one base away, and base qualities are not on file.

General study outcomes and caveats: Nearly half of unique spike-specific TCRs reportedly recognized epitopes outside regions mutated in the B.1.351 and B.1.1.7 variants. CD4 TCRs associated with the vaccine covered the entire spike protein, and the dominant responses were in regions 160-218 and 743-854. The 56-69-year group was small, and its depth increase did not reach significance, likely because of low power. A significant rise in spike-specific TCR breadth and depth was observed after two AZD1222 doses relative to day 0 and relative to MenACWY recipients. No day 14 peak-response samples were available, so repertoires were characterized only after the peak T cell response. Only five to seven AZD1222 recipients were SARS-CoV-2 seropositive at baseline, limiting conclusions about previously exposed vaccinees. Participants were mostly white British, with more females than males. The authors suggested clonal diversity may have been underestimated.

The V gene is TRBV19 and the J gene is TRBJ2-1, with 8 junctional bases fitting TRBD2. This clonotype was obtained from an adult who received the AZD1222 COVID-19 vaccine. Sequencing was performed on peripheral blood, taken 28 days after the second AZD1222 dose. The DNA sequence is TGTGCCAGTAGTATTCGGGGGGGCCTGTACAATGAGCAGTTCTTC. This codes for CASSIRGGLYNEQFF.